This T cell receptor (beta chain) was recovered during a study of cytomegalovirus exposure and HLA in healthy donors. The study's findings and limits: CMV serostatus was the only recorded immune exposure for donors. Later genetic work tied a missense DCLRE1C variant to beta-chain V and J trimming. Confirmation in vitro established that a few CMV-associated chains were specific for CMV antigens. In a later analysis, CMV-associated beta chains were mostly HLA-associated, it appeared.

The PCR used 60 Vbeta and 13 Jbeta primers. The data were produced by immunoSEQ multiplex PCR, yet TCRdb's version contains in-frame clones alone and is incomplete. This table has some 110,000 clones, roughly 80% appearing once. In regard to this clone: Antigen: not known.

After removal of 7 bases from V and 2 bases from J, the junction contained 3 bases not matched to a gene. The CDR3 extends over 13 amino acids. In germline, CDR1 is SEHNR, CDR2 FQNEAQ (reference sequence). The receptor was derived from a man aged 40-49 years in good health and CMV-seronegative. The gene calls are TRBV7-9 and TRBJ2-3, with 7 bases aligning to TRBD1. Material for sequencing was PBMCs. CDR3 region: CASMGQHTDTQYF. CDR3 DNA: TGTGCCAGCATGGGACAGCACACAGATACGCAGTATTTT.